This TCR beta chain was recovered during a study of regulatory T cells in long-lasting Graves disease. Germline V gene data show CDR1 as MNHGY and CDR2 as SVAAGI. The CDR3 spans 13 residues. The time point denotes: newly diagnosed GD, antithyroid drugs for less than 3 months. Making the TCR library involved RNA that had been extracted from PBMCs. For TCR beta, libraries came from iRepertoire HTBI primers and Arm-PCR of CDR3 regions. TCRdb re-derived calls from the multiplex PCR reads in MiXCR, one entry per CDR3 protein. The sample yields hundreds of thousands of distinct CDR3 sequences, about 13% seen once. The data were also submitted as part of a second study, on T cells in Graves' hyperthyroidism and ophthalmopathy.

The V gene is TRBV6-9, the J gene TRBJ2-4; 7 bases map to TRBD2. The closer fit of TRBJ2-7 to the DNA end suggests the J call may be wrong. The material sequenced was peripheral blood mononuclear cells (PBMCs), taken at new diagnosis, from a patient treated with antithyroid drugs. The TCR comes from a man aged 25 to 45 with Graves disease. CDR3 in DNA: TGTGCCAGCAGTTACAGGGAGGGCTACGAGCAGTACTTC. Its protein is CASSYREGYEQYF.